The 26 T cell receptor beta chains in this list originate from one sample, sequenced in a study of neurological immune-mediated disorders. TCRdb processed the 5' RACE reads anew with MiXCR; each CDR3 protein has one entry. The sample lists roughly 30,000 distinct CDR3 sequences; about 12% were seen once. What was sequenced was PBMCs. The receptors originated from a woman in her sixties or seventies in good health.

This clonotype was counted ten times or more. This chain joins TRBV5-1 and TRBJ1-1; possible D gene TRBD1, 5 bases. Trimming pared 4 bases from V and 2 bases from J, leaving 15 bases between. This CDR3 has 15 residues. The V gene's germline CDR1 is SGHRS and CDR2 YFSETQ. The CDR3: CASSTGVATNTEAFF. CDR3 nucleotides: TGCGCCAGCAGCACAGGAGTGGCAACCAACACTGAAGCTTTCTTT.

This clonotype was recorded at least ten times. The chain links TRBV6-6 to TRBJ2-7; D gene unclear. With 3 bases removed from V and 6 bases from J, the gap between germline ends came to 15 bases. The germline CDR1 and CDR2 sequences are MNHNY and SVGAGI (reference sequence). The CDR3 is 14 amino acids. For the CDR3, the DNA is TGTGCCAGCAGTTATAGGGTTGTGGCTCCCGAGCAGTACTTC. Residues: CASSYRVVAPEQYF.

Many counts were recorded for this clonotype. V and J are TRBV12-3 or TRBV12-4 and TRBJ1-2; maybe TRBD1 (6 bases). This CDR3 is 14 amino acids long. V gave up 7 bases and J gave up 3 bases, with 15 bases separating them. The CDR3 protein is CASIVTGTHYGYTF. The DNA for the CDR3 is TGTGCCAGCATAGTAACAGGGACTCACTATGGCTACACCTTC.

The sample holds many counts of this clonotype. V gene TRBV7-2 combines with J gene TRBJ1-1; D uncertain. Germline V gene sequence: CDR1 SGHTA, CDR2 FQGNSA. Trimming shortened V by 1 base and J by 5 bases, and 14 bases separated the two germline ends. This CDR3 is built from 15 residues. For the CDR3, the DNA is TGTGCCAGCAGCTTAGGCCCGGGGATGGGGACTGAAGCTTTCTTT. This codes for CASSLGPGMGTEAFF.

This clonotype was seen at least ten times. The CDR3 coding sequence is TGCAGTGCCCTCTTCGGAGGGTCCATCCCCAGTGAGCAGTTCTTC. Residues: CSALFGGSIPSEQFF. This chain uses TRBV20-1 with TRBJ2-1, with D tentatively TRBD2 (6 bases). CDR1 is DFQATT and CDR2 is SNEGSKA in the germline V gene (reference sequence). The CDR3 has 15 amino acids. Trimming pared 6 bases from V and 9 bases from J, leaving 24 bases between.

This clonotype was seen repeatedly, ten times or more. The CDR3 nucleotides read TGTGCCAGCAGTTCACAGGGGGGTTTATCAGCTAACTATGGCTACACCTTC. Translation gives CASSSQGGLSANYGYTF. J is TRBJ1-2 and V is TRBV6-6; 8 bases map to TRBD1. The CDR3 has 17 residues. J gave up 0 bases and V 4 bases, and 10 bases lay outside the gene matches. The germline V gene has CDR1 MNHNY and CDR2 SVGAGI (reference sequence).

The chain combines TRBV18 with TRBJ2-5; 8 bases fit TRBD1. V trimming: 2 bases; J trimming: 2 bases; junction bases outside the gene matches: 1. CDR3 length: 14 amino acids. Germline V gene lookup returns CDR1 KGHSH and CDR2 LQKENI. In nucleotides, the CDR3 is TGTGCCAGCTCACCAAGACAGGGGCAAGAGACCCAGTACTTC. Its translation: CASSPRQGQETQYF.

The sample holds many counts of this clonotype. The chain joins TRBV5-1 to TRBJ1-3; 7 bases agree with TRBD1. Germline V gives CDR1 SGHRS, CDR2 YFSETQ. This CDR3 region has 15 residues. V lost 3 bases to trimming and J lost 0 bases; unmatched junction nucleotides: 3. The CDR3 reads CASSSTGFSGNTIYF. The CDR3 DNA follows: TGCGCCAGCAGCTCGACAGGGTTCTCTGGAAACACCATATATTTT.

This clonotype has a count of ten or more. The gene calls are TRBV20-1 and TRBJ2-7; tentatively, D is TRBD2 (5 bases). Per the germline V gene, CDR1 is DFQATT and CDR2 is SNEGSKA (reference sequence). The germline V and J ends were trimmed by 3 bases and 2 bases, with 11 bases remaining between them. This CDR3 region has 13 residues. The CDR3, as DNA: TGCAGTGCTAGCCGGGGTCGGGCCTACGAGCAGTACTTC. Translating it yields CSASRGRAYEQYF.

This clonotype was observed many times. V is TRBV5-1 and J is TRBJ1-2; perhaps TRBD1 as D (5 bases). CDR1 and CDR2 (germline): SGHRS, YFSETQ. V shed 7 bases and J shed 3 bases, with 16 bases lying between them. The CDR3 extends over 14 amino acids. CDR3 in amino acids: CASAEGTVYYGYTF. The CDR3 coding sequence is TGCGCCAGCGCTGAGGGGACGGTTTACTATGGCTACACCTTC.

This clonotype was counted ten times or more. The CDR3 region is CASSSGTGGYRQPQHF. CDR3 coding DNA: TGTGCCAGCAGTTCGGGGACAGGGGGATATCGTCAGCCCCAGCATTTT. The V and J genes are TRBV12-3 or TRBV12-4 and TRBJ1-5, with 11 bases matching TRBD1. The V and J ends lost 4 bases and 6 bases, in that order; junction bases with no gene match: 8. CDR3 size: 16 residues.

This clonotype was counted many times. The chain has TRBV20-1 and TRBJ1-3; 10 nucleotides agree with TRBD1. Germline assignment: CDR1 DFQATT and CDR2 SNEGSKA (reference sequence). The CDR3 extends over 13 amino acids. After removal of 5 bases from V and 6 bases from J, the junction contained 4 bases not matched to a gene. CDR3 DNA: TGCAGTGCTTTCGGGACAGGGGAAAACACCATATATTTT. Translation: CSAFGTGENTIYF.

This clonotype occurred many times. The chain recombines TRBV7-9 with TRBJ2-7, with 7 bases fitting TRBD1. This CDR3 comprises 14 residues. Unmatched junction bases numbered 10, after V lost 7 bases and J lost 4 bases. The germline V gene has CDR1 SEHNR and CDR2 FQNEAQ (reference sequence). CDR3 residues: CASTSRQGGYEQYF. CDR3 coding DNA: TGTGCCAGCACCTCACGACAGGGCGGGTACGAGCAGTACTTC.

The gene calls are TRBV21-1 and TRBJ1-4; the table calls TRBD1, which could not be checked here. TRBV21-1 is marked as a pseudogene. There are 16 residues in the CDR3. This CDR3 is CQQQTPGQGRSEKLFF. The CDR3 DNA reads TGCCAGCAGCAAACGCCTGGACAGGGGAGAAGTGAAAAACTGTTTTTT.

This clonotype was seen ten or more times. This chain joins TRBV7-2 and TRBJ1-4, with 8 bases that match TRBD1. Germline trimming cut 1 base from V and 5 bases from J; bases unmatched to any gene: 0. The CDR3 totals 14 residues. Germline lookup yields CDR1 SGHTA and CDR2 FQGNSA. The CDR3 loop reads CASSLGTGNEKLFF. For the CDR3, the DNA is TGTGCCAGCAGCTTAGGGACAGGGAATGAAAAACTGTTTTTT.

Only a few counts were recorded for this clonotype. The chain links TRBV6-5 to TRBJ2-3, with D uncertain. Germline CDR1 and CDR2: MNHEY and SVGAGI. V lost 6 bases and J lost 7, with 8 bases in between. The CDR3 covers 11 residues. The CDR3 DNA reads as TGTGCCAGCAGCTTCCGCCATACGCAGTATTTT. Residues: CASSFRHTQYF.

This clonotype appeared many times. CDR3 bases: TGCGCCAGCAGCTTGGAGGCAGGGGCCGGGGAGCTGTTTTTT. Translation gives CASSLEAGAGELFF. The chain carries TRBV5-1 and TRBJ2-2; tentative D call: TRBD1 (6 bases). There are 14 residues in the CDR3. Germline loops: CDR1 SGHRS, CDR2 YFSETQ. The V end was cut by 0 bases, the J end by 6 bases, with 9 bases between.

This clonotype has at least ten counts. Here the CDR3 DNA reads TGTGCCAGCTCACCACCGGGACAGGGAAGATACGAGCAGTACTTC. Residues: CASSPPGQGRYEQYF. V and J are TRBV18 and TRBJ2-7, with 9 nucleotides matching TRBD1. The trim removed 0 bases at V and 4 bases at J, leaving 4 bases unmatched. From germline, CDR1 is KGHSH and CDR2 LQKENI. This CDR3 is built from 15 residues.

There are many counts of this clonotype. The rearrangement joins TRBV7-3 to TRBJ2-7; D perhaps matches TRBD1 (6 bases). CDR1 and CDR2 (germline): SGHTA, FQGTGA. The CDR3 contains 14 residues. The V and J ends lost 3 bases and 1 base respectively, with 10 bases between them. The CDR3 protein is CASSLTGISYEQYF. The DNA of the CDR3 is TGTGCCAGCAGCTTGACAGGAATTTCCTACGAGCAGTACTTC.

This clonotype occurred many times. This CDR3 reads CASSFPTGLAEDTQYF. Written as DNA, the CDR3 is TGTGCCAGCAGCTTCCCGACAGGGCTGGCCGAGGATACGCAGTATTTT. This chain connects TRBV5-6 to TRBJ2-3, with 7 bases that match TRBD1. In germline, CDR1 is SGHDT, CDR2 YYEEEE. V shed 2 bases and J 6 bases; nucleotides not matched to a gene: 12. The CDR3 is made up of 16 amino acids.

This clonotype was observed once. The chain links TRBV6-2 or TRBV6-3 to TRBJ2-7, with TRBD2 as a possible D gene (6 bases). Trimming removed 6 bases at V and 7 bases at J, with 19 bases between. Germline-derived CDR1 and CDR2 are MNHEY and SVGEGT. The CDR3 has 14 amino acids. The CDR3: CASSLGGEHGEQYF. CDR3 sequence (DNA): TGTGCCAGCAGCCTTGGCGGGGAACATGGGGAGCAGTACTTC.

The chain is built from TRBV3-1 and TRBJ2-7, with D maybe TRBD2 (6 bases). Germline V gives CDR1 LGHDT, CDR2 YNNKEL (reference sequence). There are 15 residues in the CDR3. Deletions cut 6 bases from V and 6 bases from J, with 21 bases between. CDR3 DNA: TGTGCCAGCAGTCCTACCGTGACTAGGTATAGCGAGCAGTACTTC. Protein sequence: CASSPTVTRYSEQYF.

This clonotype was picked up many times. The chain has TRBV9 and TRBJ1-5; D may be TRBD1 (6 bases). CDR3 length: 16 amino acids. CDR1 and CDR2 (germline): SGDLS, YYNGEE. V was cut by 4 bases and J by 4 bases, with 18 bases left in between. CDR3 sequence (DNA): TGTGCCAGCAGCCCCAGCCCCAGGGGCATGAATCAGCCCCAGCATTTT. This codes for CASSPSPRGMNQPQHF.

The J gene is TRBJ1-4, the V gene TRBV7-7; D ambiguous. This CDR3 is 15 amino acids long. CDR1 SSHAT and CDR2 FNYEAQ come from the germline V gene (reference sequence). Between the trimmed V and J ends, which lost 5 bases and 5 bases, there was a span of 15 bases. DNA of the CDR3: TGTGCCAGCAGCCCGCGCCCGGACTTAAATGAAAAACTGTTTTTT. Its protein is CASSPRPDLNEKLFF. The whole variable domain, filled in from reference TRBV7-7 and TRBJ1-4, reads GAGVSQSPRYKVTKRGQDVTLRCDPISSHATLYWYQQALGQGPEFLTYFNYEAQPDKSGLPSDRFSAERPEGSISTLTIQRTEQRDSAMYRCASSPRPDLNEKLFFGSGTQLSVL.

For this clonotype: It may be a read error: a sequence one base away is much more abundant. The chain couples TRBV5-6 to TRBJ2-1; the D gene is possibly TRBD1 (6 bases). CDR1 and CDR2 (germline): SGHDT, YYEEEE. This CDR3 has 15 residues. Here the CDR3 reads CVSILTGSSYNEQFF. CDR3 nucleotide sequence: TGTGTCAGCATCCTCACAGGGAGCTCCTACAATGAGCAGTTCTTC.

Many counts were recorded for this clonotype. The chain carries TRBV5-1 and TRBJ2-1, with TRBD1 matching over 9 bases. This CDR3 is 15 amino acids long. CDR1 and CDR2 from the germline V gene are SGHRS and YFSETQ. Trimming cost V 4 bases and J 2 bases; bases outside gene matches: 4. CDR3 residues: CASSPGTGPYNEQFF. CDR3 in DNA: TGCGCCAGCAGCCCCGGGACAGGGCCCTACAATGAGCAGTTCTTC.